A single sample gave rise to the 11 T cell receptor beta chains below, sequenced in a study of shared clonotypes between healthy human individuals. Profiled with immunoSEQ multiplex PCR; TCRdb holds only in-frame clones, not every one. The sample consists of 950,000 to 1,200,000 clones, roughly 80% of them appearing once. The specimen sequenced was memory CD4+ T cells from PBMCs. Subset noted: CD45RA-negative fraction. These receptors were taken from a young man in good health. Some clones in this sample may be carry-over from other donors' samples.

As to this clone: A much bigger clone sits one base away, suggesting this may be a read error. The chain couples TRBV9 to TRBJ2-7; 11 nucleotides match TRBD1. Germline V gene sequence: CDR1 SGDLS, CDR2 YYNGEE. Trimming removed 4 bases from V and 3 bases from J; junction bases left unmatched: 3. The CDR3 totals 14 residues. The CDR3 region is CASSLGTGGYEQYF. CDR3 bases: TGTGCCAGCAGCCTAGGGACAGGGGGCTACGAGCAGTACTTC. The full variable domain, completed using reference TRBV9 and TRBJ2-7, is DSGVTQTPKHLITATGQRVTLRCSPRSGDLSVYWYQQSLDQGLQFLIQYYNGEERAKGNILERFSAQQFPDLHSELNLSSLELGDSALYFCASSLGTGGYEQYFGPGTRLTVT.

The CDR3 reads CSAWEVQQAFF. The CDR3 region has the DNA TGCAGTGCGTGGGAGGTGCAACAGGCTTTCTTT. This chain uses TRBV20-1 with TRBJ1-1; unclear D gene. The V end was cut by 6 bases, the J end by 11 bases, with 16 bases between. Germline CDR1 reads DFQATT; CDR2 reads SNEGSKA (reference sequence). The CDR3 is 11 residues long.

The V call is TRBV4-2, the J call TRBJ2-3; TRBD2 might be the D (6 bases). Germline V gene lookup returns CDR1 LGHNA and CDR2 YNFKEQ. The V end was cut by 3 bases, the J end by 5 bases, with 9 bases between. There are 13 residues in the CDR3. The CDR3 here is CASSQRGGDTQYF. The CDR3 DNA follows: TGTGCCAGCAGCCAGCGGGGAGGAGATACGCAGTATTTT.

The V call is TRBV9, the J call TRBJ2-2; D may be TRBD1 (6 bases). The CDR3 runs to 15 residues. V was clipped by 3 bases and J by 0 bases, with 9 bases between them. The germline V gene has CDR1 SGDLS and CDR2 YYNGEE. The CDR3 coding sequence is TGTGCCAGCAGCGCAGACAGGCCGAACACCGGGGAGCTGTTTTTT. Its translation is CASSADRPNTGELFF.

This chain connects TRBV5-1 to TRBJ2-7, with TRBD2 matching over 12 bases. Germline CDR1 reads SGHRS; CDR2 reads YFSETQ. The CDR3 has 18 amino acids. With V trimmed by 0 bases and J by 0 bases, 7 bases remained unmatched. CDR3 sequence: CASSLEMTSGGNSYEQYF. The DNA for the CDR3 is TGCGCCAGCAGCTTGGAAATGACTAGCGGGGGTAACTCCTACGAGCAGTACTTC.

This clone was found a few times. J is TRBJ2-7 and V is TRBV18, with D perhaps TRBD2 (6 bases). The V end was cut by 3 bases, the J end by 0 bases, with 12 bases between. The CDR3 consists of 15 residues. Looked up from germline, CDR1 is KGHSH and CDR2 is LQKENI. The CDR3 nucleotides read TGTGCCAGCTCACCGTACAGCGGGCCCTCCTACGAGCAGTACTTC. Translation: CASSPYSGPSYEQYF.

The chain joins TRBV29-1 to TRBJ2-3; 7 bases align to TRBD2. The J segment lost 4 bases and the V segment lost 7 bases, leaving 5 bases of the junction unmatched. The CDR3 contains 12 residues. Germline loops: CDR1 SQVTM, CDR2 ANQGSEA. Here the CDR3 reads CSGERGSDTQYF. CDR3 nucleotide sequence: TGCAGCGGGGAGCGGGGCTCAGATACGCAGTATTTT.

The chain has TRBV4-1 and TRBJ1-3; D not certain. With 6 bases removed from V and 4 bases from J, the gap between germline ends came to 16 bases. The CDR3 sequence is 15 residues long. CDR1 is MGHRA and CDR2 is YSYEKL in the germline V gene. CDR3 loop: CASSRTEGSGNTIYF. The CDR3 bases are TGCGCCAGCAGTCGGACGGAGGGATCCGGAAACACCATATATTTT.

The genes are TRBV28 and TRBJ2-1; perhaps TRBD1 as D (6 bases). V lost 5 bases, J lost 8 bases, and 13 bases lay in between. The CDR3 loop spans 13 amino acids. Germline CDR1 and CDR2: MDHEN and SYDVKM. The CDR3 DNA reads TGTGCCAGCAGTACACCAGGGGTGTATGAGCAGTTCTTC. The encoded protein is CASSTPGVYEQFF.

V gene TRBV9 combines with J gene TRBJ1-4, with 10 bases fitting TRBD1. The CDR3 length is 15 residues. V gave up 2 bases and J gave up 8 bases; unmatched junction bases: 6. Germline CDR1 and CDR2: SGDLS and YYNGEE. The CDR3, as DNA: TGTGCCAGCAGCGTCTCCGGGACAGGGGACGAAAAACTGTTTTTT. As protein: CASSVSGTGDEKLFF.

This sequence joins TRBV9 and TRBJ2-7; the match to TRBD1 covers 9 bases. V gave up 5 bases and J gave up 4 bases; unmatched junction bases: 7. CDR3 size: 14 residues. Per germline, CDR1 SGDLS and CDR2 YYNGEE. In DNA form, the CDR3 reads TGTGCCAGCAGTGGTGGAGGACAGGGGTACGAGCAGTACTTC. This translates into CASSGGGQGYEQYF. Complete variable domain (other parts from reference TRBV9 and TRBJ2-7): DSGVTQTPKHLITATGQRVTLRCSPRSGDLSVYWYQQSLDQGLQFLIQYYNGEERAKGNILERFSAQQFPDLHSELNLSSLELGDSALYFCASSGGGQGYEQYFGPGTRLTVT.